This is a list of T cell receptor beta chains from one sample in a study of OX40 agonist ivuxolimab in advanced cancers. TCRdb's copy holds only in-frame clones and misses some; the assay was immunoSEQ multiplex PCR. The table shows roughly 61,000 clones, with around 82% occurring only once. The sequencing here drew on CD4+ or CD8+ T cells sorted from blood, taken in a trial of the OX40 agonist ivuxolimab. These receptor sequences come from an adult with an advanced solid tumor such as melanoma, head and neck, liver or kidney cancer. The CDR3 runs from the conserved cysteine through the conserved F or W. D genes are given only for firm matches. Only part of the rows carry a size: once, few, many, or a class if the clone is expanded.

J gene	D gene	clone size	V gene	CDR3 protein	CDR3 DNA
TRBJ1-3	NA	NA	TRBV19	CASSIPQDYSGNTIYF	TGTGCCAGTAGTATCCCGCAGGATTACTCTGGAAACACCATATATTTT
TRBJ2-1	TRBD2	NA	TRBV4-2	CASSLTRTSASSYNEQFF	TGTGCCAGCAGCCTAACGAGGACTAGCGCAAGCTCCTACAATGAGCAGTTCTTC
TRBJ1-5	NA	NA	TRBV30	CAWSVEGGQPQHF	TGTGCCTGGAGTGTGGAGGGCGGCCAGCCCCAGCATTTT
TRBJ2-5	NA	NA	TRBV28	CASSSPTTTGVPMSEQYF	TGTGCCAGCAGTTCCCCGACTACCACTGGGGTCCCGATGTCTGAGCAGTACTTC
TRBJ2-3	NA	NA	TRBV2	CASSMRDLHTDTQYF	TGTGCCAGCAGTATGAGGGATCTCCACACAGATACGCAGTATTTT
TRBJ2-1	TRBD1	NA	TRBV7-2	CASSSGQGGYNEQFF	TGTGCCAGCAGCTCTGGACAGGGGGGGTACAATGAGCAGTTCTTC
TRBJ2-3	TRBD2	NA	TRBV28	CASSNREGWDTQYF	TGTGCCAGCAGCAATAGGGAGGGGTGGGATACGCAGTATTTT
TRBJ1-1	NA	NA	TRBV7-2	CASSPGGVLTEAFF	TGTGCCAGCAGCCCCGGGGGGGTGTTAACTGAAGCTTTCTTT
TRBJ1-1	NA	NA	TRBV5-1	CASSLQGTAFTEAFF	TGCGCCAGCAGCCTACAAGGGACCGCGTTCACTGAAGCTTTCTTT
TRBJ2-5	NA	few	TRBV2	CASSVDWRETQYF	TGTGCCAGCAGTGTGGACTGGCGGGAGACCCAGTACTTC
TRBJ1-2	NA	NA	TRBV11-1	CASSPSMSYGYTF	TGTGCCAGCAGCCCGTCTATGAGCTATGGCTACACCTTC
TRBJ2-7	NA	few	TRBV7-2	CASSDGQSYEQYF	TGTGCCAGCAGCGATGGGCAATCCTACGAGCAGTACTTC
TRBJ2-1	TRBD2	NA	TRBV19	CASSMLAGGGPEQFF	TGTGCCAGTAGTATGCTAGCGGGAGGGGGGCCTGAGCAGTTCTTC
TRBJ1-1	NA	NA	TRBV2	CASSEGRDTEAFF	TGTGCCAGCAGTGAAGGGAGGGACACTGAAGCTTTCTTT
TRBJ1-1	NA	NA	TRBV5-1	CASGLVGNTEAFF	TGCGCCTCCGGCCTGGTTGGGAACACTGAAGCTTTCTTT
TRBJ1-3	TRBD1	NA	TRBV6-5	CASSRDRELGNTIYF	TGTGCCAGCAGCCGAGACAGGGAATTAGGAAACACCATATATTTT
TRBJ2-5	NA	NA	TRBV29-1	CSVAAGGETQYF	TGCAGCGTTGCTGCGGGCGGAGAGACCCAGTACTTC
TRBJ2-4	NA	NA	TRBV28	CASSLFEGAKNIQYF	TGTGCCAGCAGTTTATTCGAAGGCGCCAAAAACATTCAGTACTTC
TRBJ2-1	TRBD2	NA	TRBV4-2	CASSQEPAGGEVVEQFF	TGTGCCAGCAGCCAAGAACCAGCGGGAGGGGAGGTGGTTGAGCAGTTCTTC
TRBJ2-3	NA	once	TRBV27	CASSRVGFADTQYF	TGTGCCAGCAGTCGCGTAGGGTTCGCAGATACGCAGTATTTT
TRBJ1-2	NA	NA	TRBV27	CASSLSVGVPVYGYTF	TGTGCCAGCAGTTTATCAGTGGGAGTGCCTGTCTATGGCTACACCTTC
TRBJ2-7	NA	NA	TRBV7-9	CAGRTDSYEQYF	TGTGCCGGTCGGACAGACTCCTACGAGCAGTACTTC
TRBJ1-1	NA	once	TRBV7-9	CASSLTGQTNTEAFF	TGTGCCAGCAGCTTAACTGGACAGACGAACACTGAAGCTTTCTTT
TRBJ2-5	NA	NA	TRBV11-2	CASSLDLLSGLEETQYF	TGTGCCAGCAGCTTAGATCTCCTTTCGGGGTTGGAAGAGACCCAGTACTTC
TRBJ2-7	TRBD1	NA	TRBV6-4	CASSWGQWTYEQYF	TGTGCCAGCAGCTGGGGACAGTGGACCTACGAGCAGTACTTC
TRBJ1-2	TRBD1	NA	TRBV19	CASRDRIYGYTF	TGTGCCAGCAGGGACAGAATCTATGGCTACACCTTC
TRBJ2-3	NA	NA	TRBV20-1	CSARDHEAQYF	TGCAGTGCTAGGGACCACGAAGCGCAGTATTTT
TRBJ2-4	NA	NA	TRBV4-1	CASSQPRELGNIQYF	TGCGCCAGCAGCCAGCCACGGGAGTTGGGAAACATTCAGTACTTC
TRBJ2-3	NA	few	TRBV28	CASSLQSTDTQYF	TGTGCCAGCAGCCTACAAAGCACAGATACGCAGTATTTT
TRBJ1-2	TRBD1	NA	TRBV18	CASSQPPGQGSYGYTF	TGTGCCAGCTCCCAACCCCCCGGACAGGGGTCCTATGGCTACACCTTC
TRBJ2-7	TRBD1	NA	TRBV28	CASSRPGGQGRWDEQYF	TGTGCCAGCAGCCGACCAGGGGGACAGGGGAGGTGGGACGAGCAGTACTTC